This T cell receptor (beta chain) comes out of a study of T cells in tumors after PD-1 blockade. On the study more broadly: Either cemiplimab 350 mg every 2 weeks or pembrolizumab 200 mg every 3 weeks was given.

Repertoires were generated with immunoSEQ multiplex PCR, while TCRdb's copy carries only in-frame clones and drops some. In the table there are 55,000 to 65,000 clones, over 75% of which are singletons. Study outcomes and limitations: About 45% of tumor TCR clonotypes were also found in blood.

As regards this clone: Antigen: not known.

The germline CDR1 and CDR2 sequences are MGHRA and YSYEKL. The germline V and J ends were trimmed by 1 base and 2 bases, with 11 bases remaining between them. This CDR3 is 15 amino acids long. This clonotype originated in a human donor with basal cell carcinoma. This sequence joins TRBV4-1 and TRBJ1-2; possibly TRBD1 for D (5 bases). This sample comprised PBMCs, obtained before anti-PD-1 treatment. The CDR3 bases are TGCGCCAGCAGCCAAGTATATCAGGGAAACTATGGCTACACCTTC. Amino acids: CASSQVYQGNYGYTF.